The rows below give T cell receptor beta chains drawn from one sample of a study of blood T cell repertoires in COVID-19. Only in-frame clones appear in the TCRdb table, and some are missing; sequencing was by immunoSEQ multiplex PCR. The data show about 210,000 clones, with about 85% seen just once and roughly 4.5% held by the top ten. What was sequenced was peripheral blood. These receptors were collected from an elderly woman with acute or convalescent COVID-19. Each CDR3 is given without its conserved first and last residue. Fields, in order: V gene, clone size, CDR3 protein. The listing skips clone size in some rows; elsewhere it reads once, few, many or a size class.

TRBV9 - ASSRDSVDEQY
TRBV28 once ASKPGIPTDTQY
TRBV5-8 few ASSLWDREQY
TRBV29-1 - SVKHEKLF
TRBV20-1 - SANRAETQY
TRBV6-5 once ASRKQDEQF
TRBV7-3 - ASSPAGEETGELF
TRBV2 - ASSVDRGNTEAF
TRBV27 - ASSREFGEQF
TRBV7-8 once ASSRGFPGVEQY
TRBV7-9 - ASSLVAETQY
TRBV6-2/TRBV6-3 - ASSLQGADEQY
TRBV27 - ASSLGTPDPTDTQY
TRBV4-1 - ASSQALSTDTQY
TRBV19 - ASSGRDRGYNQPQH
TRBV6-5 - ASRPPGQSYEQY
TRBV4-1 - ASSLVTGAVSPQH
TRBV29-1 few SVREVAGEKLF
TRBV6-6 - ASSPAAAGGYT
TRBV10-3 - AISESGGGGYGYT
TRBV29-1 - SVLQWGGRTDTQY
TRBV5-1 - ASSVGLTLNTEAF
TRBV19 - ASTPPGSNQPQH
TRBV6-2/TRBV6-3 - ASSPYRSPYNEQF
TRBV5-1 - ASSLWDYSQETQY
TRBV5-1 - ASSLEGANQPQH
TRBV7-6 once ASSFSGTSSTDTQY
TRBV2 - ASSEIGLASDTQY
TRBV12-3/TRBV12-4 once ASSLPGNQPQH
TRBV5-1 - ASSLSGNSNQPQH
TRBV2 - ASIRDWGRPTSSPLH
TRBV5-1 - ASSFGVNRDILGRETQY
TRBV3-1/TRBV3-2 - ASGGKGPTNTEAF
TRBV28 many ASTLLGQQFTVGPDSSNQPQH
TRBV27 - ASSLSLTGLV
TRBV19 - ASSIASHQAGGLSNQPQH
TRBV21-1 - ASSACGDSTDTQY
TRBV19 - ASSIRGGGEQF
TRBV7-9 - ASSLTGGNQPQH
TRBV10-3 - AIRAVQGLNTEAF
TRBV28 few ASSLSQGSGAHTEAF
TRBV3-1/TRBV3-2 - ASSSPNEQY
TRBV7-2 - ASSLASGTYNEQF
TRBV7-2 - ASSWGLAGARDEQY
TRBV19 - ASSPRDSVNTEAF